The 17 T cell receptor beta chains presented below share a single source sample, sequenced in a study of blood T cell repertoires in COVID-19 (dated by TCRdb to the early 2020s). To prepare the library, the immunoSEQ multiplex PCR assay was applied. TCRdb provides this immuneACCESS table in a form limited to in-frame rearrangements. Some clones are lacking; in checked studies, under half of them reflect an unresolved V gene, and why the rest are absent is not known. The sample table holds fewer than 350,000 clones, of which roughly 90% were seen once. The ten biggest clones cover about 2.3% of the sample. Sequenced input: PBMCs or T cells enriched from blood (not recorded which). The receptors derive from a woman in her forties with acute COVID-19.

The chain has TRBV28 and TRBJ1-2, with 7 bases lining up with TRBD1. CDR1 is MDHEN, CDR2 SYDVKM, per germline. This CDR3 contains 14 residues. V gave up 6 bases and J gave up 4 bases; unmatched junction bases: 8. The CDR3 region has the DNA TGTGCCAGCAGGGGGGACAGACTTGGCTATGGCTACACCTTC. This sequence encodes CASRGDRLGYGYTF.

This clone was counted between two and nine times. This rearrangement joins TRBV19 to TRBJ2-1, with 10 bases fitting TRBD1. The germline V gene has CDR1 LNHDA and CDR2 SQIVND (reference sequence). Trimming removed 2 bases from V and 6 bases from J; junction bases left unmatched: 4. This CDR3 contains 15 residues. The CDR3 nucleotides read TGTGCCAGTAGTATACCTAGGACAGGGGGCAATGAGCAGTTCTTC. Protein product: CASSIPRTGGNEQFF.

The V gene is TRBV6-5, the J gene TRBJ2-3; 7 bases line up with TRBD1. The V and J ends lost 5 bases and 4 bases, in that order; junction bases with no gene match: 6. The germline CDR1 and CDR2 sequences are MNHEY and SVGAGI. This CDR3 is built from 14 residues. The CDR3 is CASSTRTGADTQYF. CDR3 DNA: TGTGCCAGCAGTACACGGACAGGAGCAGATACGCAGTATTTT.

This clone showed up just once. The chain recombines TRBV7-2 with TRBJ1-2; the match to TRBD1 covers 7 bases. Per the germline V gene, CDR1 is SGHTA and CDR2 is FQGNSA. Losses at the gene ends were 2 bases for V and 4 bases for J; bases not matched to a gene: 10. This CDR3 has 16 amino acids. The chain's CDR3 is CASSLWSAGGFYGYTF. The CDR3 coding sequence is TGTGCCAGCAGCTTATGGTCGGCAGGGGGGTTCTATGGCTACACCTTC.

This clone has more than one count but fewer than ten. The chain is built from TRBV4-1 and TRBJ2-2; TRBD1 agrees at 8 bases. The germline gives CDR1 MGHRA, CDR2 YSYEKL. The CDR3 spans 15 residues. J was trimmed by 7 bases and V by 7 bases; bases with no gene match: 11. This chain's CDR3 is CASNPTGGRGGELFF. The CDR3 DNA follows: TGCGCCAGCAACCCAACAGGGGGTCGGGGCGGGGAGCTGTTTTTT.

J is TRBJ1-6 and V is TRBV11-2, with D possibly matching TRBD1 (6 bases). Trimming shortened V by 1 base and J by 7 bases, and 14 bases separated the two germline ends. The length of the CDR3 is 16 residues. The germline V gene has CDR1 SGHAT and CDR2 FQNNGV. The CDR3 nucleotides are TGTGCCAGCAGCTTAGTTGAGAGGGGGAAGAATTCACCCCTCCACTTT. It codes for CASSLVERGKNSPLHF.

The V call is TRBV15, the J call TRBJ1-5; D unclear. V shed 5 bases and J shed 0 bases, with 5 bases lying between them. CDR1 LNHNV and CDR2 YYDKDF come from the germline V gene (reference sequence). The CDR3 length is 13 residues. The CDR3 protein is CATSSNSNQPQHF. The CDR3 DNA reads TGTGCCACCAGCTCTAATAGCAATCAGCCCCAGCATTTT.

The genes are TRBV4-3 and TRBJ1-2; tentative D call: TRBD1 (5 bases). CDR1 LGHNA and CDR2 YSLEER come from the germline V gene. Trimming left V 1 base short and J 8 bases short, with 14 bases between. This CDR3 is built from 14 residues. Here the CDR3 DNA reads TGCGCCAGCAGCCAAGGCTTGGGGCTAGGGGGCTACACCTTC. This codes for CASSQGLGLGGYTF.

The sample holds a few counts of this clone. This chain links TRBV12-3 or TRBV12-4 with TRBJ1-2, with 11 bases aligning to TRBD1. J lost 8 bases, V lost 4 bases, and 3 bases had no gene match. The CDR3 is 13 residues long. CDR3: CASSWDRGGGYTF. CDR3 coding DNA: TGTGCCAGCAGTTGGGACAGGGGGGGAGGCTACACCTTC.

This rearrangement joins TRBV11-2 to TRBJ2-1; 7 bases match TRBD1. Germline V gives CDR1 SGHAT, CDR2 FQNNGV. This CDR3 region has 15 residues. The V gene end was trimmed by 4 bases and the J gene end by 0 bases; junction bases not matched to a gene: 3. The CDR3 DNA reads as TGTGCCAGCAGCTCCGGGACAGCCTCCTACAATGAGCAGTTCTTC. This encodes CASSSGTASYNEQFF.

The chain has TRBV3-1 (or the pseudogene TRBV3-2) and TRBJ1-1, with unresolved D. CDR1 is LGHDT, CDR2 YNNKEL, per germline (reference sequence). Trimming removed 6 bases at V and 4 bases at J, with 15 bases between. This CDR3 region has 14 residues. CDR3 bases: TGTGCCAGCAGAACCAGTGCCGGGGTCACTGAAGCTTTCTTT. Amino acids: CASRTSAGVTEAFF.

The chain has TRBV6-6 and TRBJ2-1, with 13 bases aligning to TRBD2. Germline values: CDR1 MNHNY, CDR2 SVGAGI (reference sequence). CDR3 size: 17 residues. J was trimmed by 0 bases and V by 5 bases; bases with no gene match: 4. The CDR3 DNA reads TGTGCCAGCAGTCATGGGACTAGCGGGACCTCCTACAATGAGCAGTTCTTC. Its protein is CASSHGTSGTSYNEQFF.

The chain recombines TRBV6-5 with TRBJ2-4; no firm D call. V was cut by 7 bases and J by 4 bases, with 17 bases left in between. Germline CDR1 MNHEY, CDR2 SVGAGI. The length of the CDR3 is 15 residues. Here the CDR3 reads CASTPLGGAKNIQYF. For the CDR3, the DNA is TGTGCCAGCACCCCCCTTGGCGGAGCTAAAAACATTCAGTACTTC.

The chain uses TRBV7-2 and TRBJ1-1; D might be TRBD1 (6 bases). The V end was cut by 1 base, the J end by 1 base, with 13 bases between. The CDR3 has 16 amino acids. From germline, CDR1 is SGHTA and CDR2 FQGNSA. This CDR3 reads CASSLGQARGNTEAFF. CDR3 nucleotides: TGTGCCAGCAGCTTAGGACAGGCCAGAGGGAACACTGAAGCTTTCTTT.

This chain connects TRBV24-1 to TRBJ2-3; 11 positions match TRBD2. The CDR3 is made up of 17 amino acids. J was trimmed by 5 bases and V by 4 bases; bases with no gene match: 10. The germline V gene has CDR1 KGHDR and CDR2 SFDVKD. The CDR3 spells CATSDRLAGGQRDTQYF. CDR3 nucleotides: TGTGCCACCAGTGACCGTCTAGCGGGAGGCCAACGAGATACGCAGTATTTT.

In DNA, the CDR3 is TGTGCCTGGAGGGGGGGGGACTCTGGGGCCAACGTCCTGACTTTC. It is translated as CAWRGGDSGANVLTF. The genes are TRBV30 and TRBJ2-6, with 7 bases lining up with TRBD2. Germline CDR1 and CDR2: GTSNPN and SVGIG (reference sequence). The CDR3 covers 15 residues. After removal of 3 bases from V and 0 bases from J, the junction contained 2 bases not matched to a gene.

Comments on this clone: The same CDR3 also results from other DNA sequences found in this sample. V gene TRBV19 combines with J gene TRBJ1-6, with 8 bases matching TRBD1. V lost 5 bases, J lost 4 bases, and 4 bases stayed unmatched. CDR1 is LNHDA and CDR2 is SQIVND in the germline V gene (reference sequence). The CDR3 has 15 residues. Written as DNA, the CDR3 is TGTGCCAGTAGTCTCCGGGACAGGTATAATTCACCCCTCCACTTT. It is translated as CASSLRDRYNSPLHF.